These T cell receptor beta chains were read from a single sample in a study of metastatic and nonmetastatic thyroid tumors. TCRdb recomputed clones from the PCR reads via MiXCR. The table shows fewer than 20,000 clones, with roughly 20% occurring only once. The sequencing sample was made of adjacent normal tissue. Every receptor here comes from a female donor with papillary thyroid cancer or a benign thyroid nodule (not recorded which). Some clones in this sample may be carry-over from other donors' samples. CDR3s include the opening cysteine and the closing phenylalanine or tryptophan. Each record gives: CDR3 DNA, CDR3 protein, D gene, clone size, J gene, V gene. The D gene is left open where the match is weak. Clone size is stated in some rows and not others, as once, few, many or a class when expanded.

cdr3_nt: TGTGCCTGGAGTGTGTCTGGAAATGAGCAGTTCTTC
cdr3_aa: CAWSVSGNEQFF
d_call: NA
clone_size: few
j_call: TRBJ2-1
v_call: TRBV30

cdr3_nt: TGCGCCAGCAGCCAACGGGACAGGGGGGTGCGGAACACTGAAGCTTTCTTT
cdr3_aa: CASSQRDRGVRNTEAFF
d_call: TRBD1
clone_size: many
j_call: TRBJ1-1
v_call: TRBV4-1

cdr3_nt: TGTGCCACCAGCAGAGGTAGTGTTGAAGCTTTCTTT
cdr3_aa: CATSRGSVEAFF
d_call: NA
clone_size: few
j_call: TRBJ1-1
v_call: TRBV15

cdr3_nt: TGTGCCAGCAGCCCAACCGGGACAGGGCACGAGACCCAGTACTTC
cdr3_aa: CASSPTGTGHETQYF
d_call: TRBD1
clone_size: medium-sized
j_call: TRBJ2-5
v_call: TRBV6-1

cdr3_nt: TGTGCCAGCAGCTTAGTTGGACAGCTCAGCTCCTACAATGAGCAGTTCTTC
cdr3_aa: CASSLVGQLSSYNEQFF
d_call: NA
clone_size: few
j_call: TRBJ2-1
v_call: TRBV11-2

cdr3_nt: TGTGCCAGCAGTTCCGACAGGGTTCCTAACTATGGCTACACCTTC
cdr3_aa: CASSSDRVPNYGYTF
d_call: TRBD1
clone_size: few
j_call: TRBJ1-2
v_call: TRBV6-5

cdr3_nt: TGTGCCAGCAGTTTAGTATCAGGTGATCCTACGGAGCAGTACTTC
cdr3_aa: CASSLVSGDPTEQYF
d_call: NA
clone_size: medium-sized
j_call: TRBJ2-7
v_call: TRBV27

cdr3_nt: TGTGCCAACAGCTTAGCGGGGACTAGCGGGATTCCGAACACCCGGGAGCTGTTTTTT
cdr3_aa: CANSLAGTSGIPNTRELFF
d_call: TRBD2
clone_size: NA
j_call: TRBJ2-2
v_call: TRBV11-1

cdr3_nt: TGTGCCAGCAGTGAAAGGGCGCCGGGACAGGGTAACTACGAGCAGTACTTC
cdr3_aa: CASSERAPGQGNYEQYF
d_call: TRBD1
clone_size: medium-sized
j_call: TRBJ2-7
v_call: TRBV6-1

cdr3_nt: TGTGCCAGCAGTCCCCTGGCAGGGGCATCCTACAATGAGCAGTTCTTC
cdr3_aa: CASSPLAGASYNEQFF
d_call: NA
clone_size: few
j_call: TRBJ2-1
v_call: TRBV28

cdr3_nt: TGTGCCAGCAGTCGGGGCCAAGATACGCAGTACTTT
cdr3_aa: CASSRGQDTQYF
d_call: NA
clone_size: once
j_call: TRBJ2-5
v_call: TRBV3-1

cdr3_nt: TGTGCCAGTAGTACCCCCTTGGGGACAGAGTATCAGCCCCAGCATTTT
cdr3_aa: CASSTPLGTEYQPQHF
d_call: TRBD1
clone_size: many
j_call: TRBJ1-5
v_call: TRBV19

cdr3_nt: TGTGCCAGCAGACCCCGTTTATACTCTCCTAGAGTCCAGAAAGCTTTCTTT
cdr3_aa: CASRPRLYSPRVQKAFF
d_call: NA
clone_size: NA
j_call: TRBJ1-1
v_call: TRBV28

cdr3_nt: TGTGCCATCTATGACACTGTGACAACGGGTGGAGCATTCTTT
cdr3_aa: CAIYDTVTTGGAFF
d_call: NA
clone_size: few
j_call: TRBJ1-1
v_call: TRBV28

cdr3_nt: TGTGCCAGCAAGTCGATCTTCCCTCAGCCCCAGCATTTT
cdr3_aa: CASKSIFPQPQHF
d_call: NA
clone_size: medium-sized
j_call: TRBJ1-5
v_call: TRBV6-1

cdr3_nt: TGCAGCGTTAAATTTCCGGGACAGGGGACCTTTTCCGAGCAGTACTTC
cdr3_aa: CSVKFPGQGTFSEQYF
d_call: TRBD1
clone_size: few
j_call: TRBJ2-7
v_call: TRBV29-1

cdr3_nt: TGTGCCAGCAGCTGGGGACTAGCGTCTGAGCAGTTCTTC
cdr3_aa: CASSWGLASEQFF
d_call: TRBD2
clone_size: NA
j_call: TRBJ2-1
v_call: TRBV5-6

cdr3_nt: TGTGCCAGCAGCTCGCTCGGGGGGGGGGTCTACAATGAGCAGTTCTTC
cdr3_aa: CASSSLGGGVYNEQFF
d_call: TRBD2
clone_size: many
j_call: TRBJ2-1
v_call: TRBV12-3/TRBV12-4

cdr3_nt: TGTGCCAGCAGCTACCCACCGTGCGGGAGGTCCGGGGAGCTGTTTTTT
cdr3_aa: CASSYPPCGRSGELFF
d_call: TRBD2
clone_size: few
j_call: TRBJ2-2
v_call: TRBV7-8

cdr3_nt: TGTGCCAGCAGCATTTCGGACTATGGCTACACCTTC
cdr3_aa: CASSISDYGYTF
d_call: NA
clone_size: NA
j_call: TRBJ1-2
v_call: TRBV6-1

cdr3_nt: TGTGCCAGCAGCAGGCCCAGGGGGCTCTCCTACGAGCAGTACTTC
cdr3_aa: CASSRPRGLSYEQYF
d_call: TRBD1
clone_size: medium-sized
j_call: TRBJ2-7
v_call: TRBV28

cdr3_nt: TGTGCCAGCAGTCTAACGAGCGGGAGGCTTCTCTACGAGCAGTACTTC
cdr3_aa: CASSLTSGRLLYEQYF
d_call: TRBD2
clone_size: medium-sized
j_call: TRBJ2-7
v_call: TRBV28

cdr3_nt: TGTGCCAGCAGTGTTGGGGCTAGCTCCTACAATGAGCAGTTCTTC
cdr3_aa: CASSVGASSYNEQFF
d_call: NA
clone_size: many
j_call: TRBJ2-1
v_call: TRBV2

cdr3_nt: TGTGCCAGCAGCGATAGCGGGATGGTGTACTTC
cdr3_aa: CASSDSGMVYF
d_call: TRBD2
clone_size: medium-sized
j_call: TRBJ2-7
v_call: TRBV7-8

cdr3_nt: TGCGCCAGCAGCTTGGGGACAGGGACGCTAGCCAAAAACATTCAGTACTTC
cdr3_aa: CASSLGTGTLAKNIQYF
d_call: TRBD1
clone_size: many
j_call: TRBJ2-4
v_call: TRBV5-1

cdr3_nt: TGTGCCAGCAGTTTTGGGGCGGGACTGAGCACAGATACGCAGTATTTT
cdr3_aa: CASSFGAGLSTDTQYF
d_call: NA
clone_size: medium-sized
j_call: TRBJ2-3
v_call: TRBV12-3/TRBV12-4

cdr3_nt: TGTGCCAGCAGTTACTCGTACCAGTACGGCTACACCTTC
cdr3_aa: CASSYSYQYGYTF
d_call: NA
clone_size: NA
j_call: TRBJ1-2
v_call: TRBV6-5

cdr3_nt: TGTGCCAGCCCTGGGACTAGCGGCAACCCCTACAATGAGCAGTTCTTC
cdr3_aa: CASPGTSGNPYNEQFF
d_call: TRBD2
clone_size: many
j_call: TRBJ2-1
v_call: TRBV7-3

cdr3_nt: TGTGCCAGCAGTCCCCTCCTATCTGCTAGCGGGGAAGAGACCCAGTACTTC
cdr3_aa: CASSPLLSASGEETQYF
d_call: TRBD2
clone_size: NA
j_call: TRBJ2-5
v_call: TRBV3-1

cdr3_nt: TGTGCCAGCAGTTACTCAGCTGCACGGGAGGTGGCCTACGAGCAGTACTTC
cdr3_aa: CASSYSAAREVAYEQYF
d_call: TRBD2
clone_size: NA
j_call: TRBJ2-7
v_call: TRBV6-5

cdr3_nt: TGTGCCAGCAGCTTAGAAGGAACTAGCTCCTACAATGAGCAGTTCTTC
cdr3_aa: CASSLEGTSSYNEQFF
d_call: NA
clone_size: many
j_call: TRBJ2-1
v_call: TRBV7-3

cdr3_nt: TGTGCCAGCAGCCATCCGGGATCTACACTGGCTGGCTACACCTTC
cdr3_aa: CASSHPGSTLAGYTF
d_call: NA
clone_size: many
j_call: TRBJ1-2
v_call: TRBV11-3

cdr3_nt: TGTGCCAGCAGCACCCGGGACAGTTACACAGATACGCAGTATTTT
cdr3_aa: CASSTRDSYTDTQYF
d_call: TRBD1
clone_size: many
j_call: TRBJ2-3
v_call: TRBV9

cdr3_nt: TGTGCCACCAGTGGCAACGGGGAAGAGACCCAGTACTTC
cdr3_aa: CATSGNGEETQYF
d_call: NA
clone_size: medium-sized
j_call: TRBJ2-5
v_call: TRBV24-1

cdr3_nt: TGTGCCAGCAGCGTCGGGACTACCTACGAGCAGTACTTC
cdr3_aa: CASSVGTTYEQYF
d_call: TRBD2
clone_size: medium-sized
j_call: TRBJ2-7
v_call: TRBV2

cdr3_nt: TGTGCCAACAGCAGAAGGACGGGAAGAGACACCGGGGAGCTGTTTTTT
cdr3_aa: CANSRRTGRDTGELFF
d_call: NA
clone_size: NA
j_call: TRBJ2-2
v_call: TRBV9

cdr3_nt: TGTGCCAGCAGCTTAGGACTAGCGGGAGATCTCTACGAGCAGTACTTC
cdr3_aa: CASSLGLAGDLYEQYF
d_call: TRBD2
clone_size: NA
j_call: TRBJ2-7
v_call: TRBV11-1

cdr3_nt: TGTGCCAGCAGTTTATATACGGATCGCACAGATACGCAGTATTTT
cdr3_aa: CASSLYTDRTDTQYF
d_call: NA
clone_size: medium-sized
j_call: TRBJ2-3
v_call: TRBV27

cdr3_nt: TGTGCCAGCAGTCGCGGGTTTAGCAATCAGCCCCAGCATTTT
cdr3_aa: CASSRGFSNQPQHF
d_call: NA
clone_size: NA
j_call: TRBJ1-5
v_call: TRBV27

cdr3_nt: TGTGCCAGCAGCGTAGCTGGGACAGGAAACTACAATGAGCAGTTCTTC
cdr3_aa: CASSVAGTGNYNEQFF
d_call: TRBD1
clone_size: NA
j_call: TRBJ2-1
v_call: TRBV9